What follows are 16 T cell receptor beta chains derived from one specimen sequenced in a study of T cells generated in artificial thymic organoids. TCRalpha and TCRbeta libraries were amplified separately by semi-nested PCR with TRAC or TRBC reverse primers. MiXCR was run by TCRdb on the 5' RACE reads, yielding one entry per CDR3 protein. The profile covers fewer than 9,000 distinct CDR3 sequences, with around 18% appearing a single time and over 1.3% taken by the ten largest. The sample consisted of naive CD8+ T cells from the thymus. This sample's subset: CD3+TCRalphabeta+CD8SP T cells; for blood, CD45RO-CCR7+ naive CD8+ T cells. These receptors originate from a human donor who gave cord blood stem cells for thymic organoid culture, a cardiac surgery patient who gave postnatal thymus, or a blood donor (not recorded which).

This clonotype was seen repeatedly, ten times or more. The CDR3 DNA sequence: TGTGCCAGCAGCTTAGGCCTCAGCGCTAGTTCGACCGGGGAGCTGTTTTTT. It codes for CASSLGLSASSTGELFF. The chain carries TRBV13 and TRBJ2-2, with D unresolved. Trimming removed 0 bases from V and 5 bases from J, with 16 bases in between. Germline values: CDR1 PRHDT, CDR2 FYEKMQ (reference sequence). The CDR3 consists of 17 residues.

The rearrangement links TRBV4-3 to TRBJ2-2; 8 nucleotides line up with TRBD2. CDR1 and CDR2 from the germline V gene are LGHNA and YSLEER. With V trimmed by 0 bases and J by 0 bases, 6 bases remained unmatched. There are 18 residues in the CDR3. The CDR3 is CASSQDNGGGTNTGELFF. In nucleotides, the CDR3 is TGCGCCAGCAGCCAAGATAACGGCGGGGGGACGAACACCGGGGAGCTGTTTTTT.

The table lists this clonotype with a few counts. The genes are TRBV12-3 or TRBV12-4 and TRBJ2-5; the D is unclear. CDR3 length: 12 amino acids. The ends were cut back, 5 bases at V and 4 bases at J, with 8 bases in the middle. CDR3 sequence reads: CASSIAGETQYF. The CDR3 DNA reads TGTGCCAGCAGTATTGCAGGAGAGACCCAGTACTTC.

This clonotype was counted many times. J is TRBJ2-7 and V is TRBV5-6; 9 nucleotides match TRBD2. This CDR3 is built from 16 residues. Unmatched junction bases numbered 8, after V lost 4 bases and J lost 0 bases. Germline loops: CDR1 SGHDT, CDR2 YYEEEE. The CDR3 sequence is CASSQTGLALSYEQYF. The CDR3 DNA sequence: TGTGCCAGCAGCCAGACGGGACTAGCCCTCTCCTACGAGCAGTACTTC.

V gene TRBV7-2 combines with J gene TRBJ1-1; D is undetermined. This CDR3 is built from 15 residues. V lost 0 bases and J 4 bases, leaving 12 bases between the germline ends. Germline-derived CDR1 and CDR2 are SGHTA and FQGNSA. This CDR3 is CASSLASRGSTEAFF. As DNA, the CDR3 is TGTGCCAGCAGCTTAGCAAGTAGAGGGAGCACTGAAGCTTTCTTT. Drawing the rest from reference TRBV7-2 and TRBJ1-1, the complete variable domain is GAGVSQSPSNKVTEKGKDVELRCDPISGHTALYWYRQSLGQGLEFLIYFQGNSAPDKSGLPSDRFSAERTGGSVSTLTIQRTQQEDSAVYLCASSLASRGSTEAFFGQGTRLTVV.

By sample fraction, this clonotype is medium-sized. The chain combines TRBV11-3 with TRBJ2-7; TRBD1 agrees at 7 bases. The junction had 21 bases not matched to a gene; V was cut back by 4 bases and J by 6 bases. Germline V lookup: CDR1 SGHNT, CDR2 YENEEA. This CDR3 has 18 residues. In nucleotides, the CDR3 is TGTGCCAGCAGCTCAAGGGACCCGGACGTCGGGACAGCAGGCGAGCAGTACTTC. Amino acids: CASSSRDPDVGTAGEQYF.

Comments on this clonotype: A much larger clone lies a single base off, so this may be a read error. The CDR3 DNA follows: TGTGCCAGCAGTAAATTCGTACAGTGGGAATCCTACGAGCAGTACTTC. Amino acid sequence: CASSKFVQWESYEQYF. The gene calls are TRBV2 and TRBJ2-7; D is undetermined. CDR3 length: 16 residues. Trimming took off 5 bases at V and 1 base at J, with 18 bases between the two ends. Germline-derived CDR1 and CDR2 are SNHLY and FYNNEI.

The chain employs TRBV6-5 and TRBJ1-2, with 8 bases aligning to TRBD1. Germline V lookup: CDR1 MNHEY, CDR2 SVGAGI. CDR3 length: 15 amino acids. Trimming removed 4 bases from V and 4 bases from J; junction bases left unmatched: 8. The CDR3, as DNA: TGTGCCAGCAGTTTGGCAGGGGGCAGAAGCTATGGCTACACCTTC. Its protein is CASSLAGGRSYGYTF.

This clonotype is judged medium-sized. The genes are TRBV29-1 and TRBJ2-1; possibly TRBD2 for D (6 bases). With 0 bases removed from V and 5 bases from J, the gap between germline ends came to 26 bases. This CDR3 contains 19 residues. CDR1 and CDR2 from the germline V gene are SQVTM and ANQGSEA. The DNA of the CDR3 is TGCAGCGTTGAAGAAGATTGGCTGCCCCAAGCGCAGCGGGACAATGAGCAGTTCTTC. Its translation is CSVEEDWLPQAQRDNEQFF.

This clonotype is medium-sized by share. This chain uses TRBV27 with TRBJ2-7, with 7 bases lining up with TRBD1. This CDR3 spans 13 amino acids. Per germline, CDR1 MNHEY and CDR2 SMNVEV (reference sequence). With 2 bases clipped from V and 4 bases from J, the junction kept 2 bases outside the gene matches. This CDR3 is CASSLGTAYEQYF. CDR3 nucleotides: TGTGCCAGCAGTTTAGGGACAGCTTACGAGCAGTACTTC.

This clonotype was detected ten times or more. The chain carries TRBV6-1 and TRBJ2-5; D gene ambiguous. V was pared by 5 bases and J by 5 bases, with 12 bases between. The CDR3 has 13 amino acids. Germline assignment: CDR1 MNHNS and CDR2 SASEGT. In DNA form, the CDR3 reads TGTGCCAGCAGTTCGGCGAGATCGGAGACCCAGTACTTC. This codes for CASSSARSETQYF.

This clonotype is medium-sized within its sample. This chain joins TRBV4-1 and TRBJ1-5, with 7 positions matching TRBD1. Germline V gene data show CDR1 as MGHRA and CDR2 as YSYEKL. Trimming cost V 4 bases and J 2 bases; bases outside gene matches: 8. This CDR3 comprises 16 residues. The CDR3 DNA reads TGCGCCAGCAGCCTAGAAAAAACAGGGGGCAATCAGCCCCAGCATTTT. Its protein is CASSLEKTGGNQPQHF.

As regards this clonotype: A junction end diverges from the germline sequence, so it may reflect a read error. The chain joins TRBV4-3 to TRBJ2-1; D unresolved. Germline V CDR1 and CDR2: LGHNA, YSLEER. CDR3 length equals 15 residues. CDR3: CASSQVGPEVNERFF. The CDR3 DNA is TGCGCCAGCAGCCAAGTCGGGCCCGAGGTAAATGAGCGGTTCTTC.

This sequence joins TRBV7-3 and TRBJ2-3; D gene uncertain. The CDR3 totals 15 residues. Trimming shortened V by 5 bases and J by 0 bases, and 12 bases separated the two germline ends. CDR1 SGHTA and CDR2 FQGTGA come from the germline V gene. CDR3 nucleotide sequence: TGTGCCAGCAGCGTAGAGGTGTCTAGCACAGATACGCAGTATTTT. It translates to CASSVEVSSTDTQYF.

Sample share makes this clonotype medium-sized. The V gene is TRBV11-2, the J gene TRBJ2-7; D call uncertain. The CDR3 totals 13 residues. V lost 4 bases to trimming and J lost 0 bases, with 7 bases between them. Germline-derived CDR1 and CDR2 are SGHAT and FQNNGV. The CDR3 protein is CASSSAGSYEQYF. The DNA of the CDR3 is TGTGCCAGCAGCTCCGCAGGCTCCTACGAGCAGTACTTC. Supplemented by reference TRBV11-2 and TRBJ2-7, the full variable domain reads EAGVAQSPRYKIIEKRQSVAFWCNPISGHATLYWYQQILGQGPKLLIQFQNNGVVDDSQLPKDRFSAERLKGVDSTLKIQPAKLEDSAVYLCASSSAGSYEQYFGPGTRLTVT.

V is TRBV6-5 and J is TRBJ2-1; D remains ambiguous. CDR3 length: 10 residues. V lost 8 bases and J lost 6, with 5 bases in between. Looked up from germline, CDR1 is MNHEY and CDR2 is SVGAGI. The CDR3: CASGRNEQFF. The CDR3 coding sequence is TGTGCCAGCGGCCGCAATGAGCAGTTCTTC.